These 5 T cell receptor beta chains originate from one sample sequenced in a study of shared clonotypes between healthy human individuals. The assay was immunoSEQ multiplex PCR, and TCRdb's table has in-frame clones only and misses some. Of a few hundred thousand clones in the sample, around 87% were seen once. Sequencing input: memory CD8+ T cells sorted from blood. Subset: CD45RO+ cells pooled with CCR7-negative TemRA cells. These receptors all stem from a man between 18 and 29 years old in good health.

J is TRBJ1-1 and V is TRBV4-3, with D hard to call. The CDR3 is 20 amino acids. The germline V and J ends were trimmed by 0 bases and 1 base, with 24 bases remaining between them. Per germline, CDR1 LGHNA and CDR2 YSLEER. CDR3 in amino acids: CASSQDLVAHEVTQNTEAFF. CDR3 bases: TGCGCCAGCAGCCAAGATCTTGTGGCACACGAGGTAACACAGAACACTGAAGCTTTCTTT.

This chain uses TRBV9 with TRBJ2-5; D perhaps matches TRBD2 (5 bases). Trimming took 0 bases from V and 1 from J, leaving 10 bases between them. The CDR3 is 15 amino acids. Germline assignment: CDR1 SGDLS and CDR2 YYNGEE. The chain's CDR3 is CASSVVGGPQETQYF. The DNA of the CDR3 is TGTGCCAGCAGCGTAGTGGGCGGGCCCCAAGAGACCCAGTACTTC.

This chain joins TRBV11-2 and TRBJ2-7, with D maybe TRBD1 (6 bases). Germline lookup yields CDR1 SGHAT and CDR2 FQNNGV. The germline V and J ends were trimmed by 5 bases and 2 bases, with 10 bases remaining between them. This CDR3 comprises 13 residues. The CDR3 is CASSIQGAYEQYF. The CDR3 DNA sequence: TGTGCCAGCAGCATACAGGGAGCCTACGAGCAGTACTTC.

The chain has TRBV2 and TRBJ2-7; D gene ambiguous. Per germline, CDR1 SNHLY and CDR2 FYNNEI. With 3 bases removed from V and 1 base from J, the gap between germline ends came to 4 bases. This CDR3 region has 12 residues. The CDR3 spells CASSDPSYEQYF. The DNA for the CDR3 is TGTGCCAGCAGTGACCCTTCCTACGAGCAGTACTTC. Based on the CDR3 plus reference TRBV2 and TRBJ2-7, the full variable domain is EPEVTQTPSHQVTQMGQEVILRCVPISNHLYFYWYRQILGQKVEFLVSFYNNEISEKSEIFDDQFSVERPDGSNFTLKIRSTKLEDSAMYFCASSDPSYEQYFGPGTRLTVT.

V gene TRBV6-9 combines with J gene TRBJ1-5; 7 bases agree with TRBD1. Trimming at V came to 2 bases and at J to 0 bases, leaving 19 bases not matched to a gene. CDR1 and CDR2 from the germline V gene are MNHGY and SVAAGI. The CDR3 loop spans 21 amino acids. The DNA for the CDR3 is TGTGCCAGCAGTTATGCCGACAGGGAGTATCACCGTTCGAATAGCAATCAGCCCCAGCATTTT. Protein: CASSYADREYHRSNSNQPQHF.